The 28 T cell receptor beta chains listed next were all sequenced from one sample in a study of neurological immune-mediated disorders. MiXCR, applied by TCRdb to the 5' RACE reads, yields one record per CDR3 protein. This repertoire shows approximately 30,000 distinct CDR3 sequences, about 12% found once; its top ten account for about 2.5%. Time point in this sample: longitudinal time-point 2. Sequencing was done on a sample of PBMCs. Receptor source: a woman aged 40 to 55 in good health.

Many counts were recorded for this clonotype. This chain uses TRBV7-2 with TRBJ1-1; D is unclear. From germline, CDR1 is SGHTA and CDR2 FQGNSA. Trimming cost V 2 bases and J 4 bases, with 11 bases left between them. The CDR3 contains 14 residues. The DNA for the CDR3 is TGTGCCAGCAGCTTATCCAGGATCGGCACTGAAGCTTTCTTT. It encodes CASSLSRIGTEAFF.

This clonotype came up many times. The rearrangement joins TRBV5-6 to TRBJ2-7; perhaps TRBD2 as D (8 bases). The length of the CDR3 is 16 residues. Per the germline V gene, CDR1 is SGHDT and CDR2 is YYEEEE. V gave up 0 bases and J gave up 6 bases, with 19 bases separating them. The CDR3 loop reads CASSLGGQREWSEQYF. The CDR3 DNA follows: TGTGCCAGCAGCTTGGGGGGACAGCGGGAGTGGAGCGAGCAGTACTTC.

This clonotype was recorded at least ten times. The J gene is TRBJ2-1, the V gene TRBV10-3; 8 bases are shared with TRBD2. The trim removed 5 bases at V and 7 bases at J, leaving 7 bases unmatched. CDR1 and CDR2 (germline): ENHRY, SYGVKD. The CDR3 totals 14 residues. The CDR3 reads CAISQAGAVNEQFF. DNA for the CDR3: TGTGCCATCAGTCAAGCGGGAGCGGTAAATGAGCAGTTCTTC.

This chain links TRBV5-6 with TRBJ2-3; tentatively, D is TRBD2 (5 bases). The CDR3 is made up of 18 amino acids. The V gene's germline CDR1 is SGHDT and CDR2 YYEEEE. Trimming cost V 0 bases and J 4 bases, with 21 bases left between them. CDR3 nucleotide sequence: TGTGCCAGCAGCTTGGGACGGGAACTTCAGTCTCTTCCAGATACGCAGTATTTT. It translates to CASSLGRELQSLPDTQYF.

This clonotype was observed at least ten times. The chain is built from TRBV5-6 and TRBJ2-2; D is ambiguous. The germline V gene has CDR1 SGHDT and CDR2 YYEEEE. V lost 10 bases, J lost 1 base, and 17 bases lay in between. The CDR3 extends over 15 amino acids. The CDR3 coding sequence is TGTGCCGGCGAGTCCAGGTGGGGGAACACCGGGGAGCTGTTTTTT. This gives the protein CAGESRWGNTGELFF.

This clonotype was recorded many times. The genes are TRBV20-1 and TRBJ1-1; 9 nucleotides agree with TRBD1. J gave up 0 bases and V 7 bases, and 12 bases lay outside the gene matches. CDR1 is DFQATT and CDR2 is SNEGSKA in the germline V gene (reference sequence). The CDR3 loop spans 16 amino acids. DNA for the CDR3: TGCAGTGGCTACTCAGGGACAGGGACCATGAACACTGAAGCTTTCTTT. Its translation: CSGYSGTGTMNTEAFF.

On this clonotype: Relative to the germline gene, one junction end is altered; a read error may explain this. This chain connects TRBV29-1 to TRBJ1-2, with D possibly being TRBD1 (6 bases). The CDR3 sequence is 17 residues long. Germline V gives CDR1 SQVTM, CDR2 ANQGSEA. CDR3 in amino acids: CSVKGMIFGTSNHGYTF. As DNA, the CDR3 is TGCAGCGTTAAAGGGATGATTTTCGGGACATCTAACCATGGCTACACCTTC.

This clonotype was observed many times. The chain recombines TRBV2 with TRBJ2-7; D is possibly TRBD1 or TRBD2 (6 bases each). Per germline, CDR1 SNHLY and CDR2 FYNNEI. Trimming removed 10 bases from V and 2 bases from J, with 15 bases in between. The CDR3 is 13 residues long. The CDR3 region is CATSVRDTYEQYF. The CDR3, as DNA: TGTGCCACGAGCGTGCGGGACACCTACGAGCAGTACTTC.

This clonotype was found many times. V gene TRBV5-1 combines with J gene TRBJ1-1; 8 bases are a match to TRBD1. The V gene's germline CDR1 is SGHRS and CDR2 YFSETQ. The CDR3 has 15 amino acids. Trimming cost V 1 base and J 7 bases; bases outside gene matches: 9. CDR3 nucleotide sequence: TGCGCCAGCAGCTTGTGGACAGGGTCGGCGGTTGAAGCTTTCTTT. Encoded protein: CASSLWTGSAVEAFF. The full variable domain, completed using reference TRBV5-1 and TRBJ1-1, is KAGVTQTPRYLIKTRGQQVTLSCSPISGHRSVSWYQQTPGQGLQFLFEYFSETQRNKGNFPGRFSGRQFSNSRSEMNVSTLELGDSALYLCASSLWTGSAVEAFFGQGTRLTVV.

This clonotype was observed many times. V and J are TRBV4-3 and TRBJ1-2; TRBD1 aligns across 7 bases. Trimming took 0 bases from V and 5 from J; bases not matched to a gene: 3. CDR1 and CDR2 (germline): LGHNA, YSLEER. The CDR3 is 14 amino acids. CDR3 nucleotides: TGCGCCAGCAGCCAAGATGGCAGGGGGTATGGCTACACCTTC. It specifies CASSQDGRGYGYTF.

The V gene is TRBV30, the J gene TRBJ1-6; no definite D call. V lost 3 bases to trimming and J lost 0 bases, with 9 bases between them. CDR1 is GTSNPN, CDR2 SVGIG, per germline (reference sequence). This CDR3 is 15 amino acids long. This chain's CDR3 is CAWRTVSSYNSPLHF. CDR3 nucleotide sequence: TGTGCCTGGAGGACCGTAAGCTCCTATAATTCACCCCTCCACTTT.

This clonotype appeared a few times. This chain uses TRBV19 with TRBJ1-2; no clear D. Per the germline V gene, CDR1 is LNHDA and CDR2 is SQIVND (reference sequence). V lost 3 bases and J lost 1, with 12 bases in between. The CDR3 is 15 residues long. CDR3 nucleotides: TGTGCCAGTAGTATGAAGTTATCCCATAACTATGGCTACACCTTC. Protein: CASSMKLSHNYGYTF.

This clonotype was seen many times. This rearrangement joins TRBV12-3 or TRBV12-4 to TRBJ2-1, with 8 positions matching TRBD2. The CDR3 is made up of 16 amino acids. Unmatched junction bases numbered 8, after V lost 5 bases and J lost 2 bases. The CDR3 is CASSRGWRGAYNEQFF. DNA of the CDR3: TGTGCCAGCAGTCGGGGATGGCGGGGGGCCTACAATGAGCAGTTCTTC.

This clonotype appeared many times. The rearrangement joins TRBV6-6 to TRBJ2-7; weak D call: TRBD2 (6 bases). The CDR3 has 15 amino acids. Germline V gene lookup returns CDR1 MNHNY and CDR2 SVGAGI (reference sequence). V lost 5 bases and J 0 bases, leaving 14 bases between the germline ends. The CDR3: CASSRREIGSYEQYF. CDR3 in DNA: TGTGCCAGCAGTCGCCGGGAGATCGGCTCCTACGAGCAGTACTTC.

By share of the sample, this clonotype is medium-sized. This sequence joins TRBV20-1 and TRBJ1-1; no clear D gene. Germline CDR1 is DFQATT and CDR2 is SNEGSKA (reference sequence). This CDR3 is built from 12 residues. V was trimmed by 3 bases and J by 2 bases, leaving 7 bases between them. The CDR3 spells CSARSSNTEAFF. CDR3 in DNA: TGCAGTGCTAGGAGCAGTAACACTGAAGCTTTCTTT.

This clonotype was detected ten times or more. The rearrangement uses TRBV2 and TRBJ1-1; 7 nucleotides match TRBD1. The CDR3 has 15 amino acids. Per germline, CDR1 SNHLY and CDR2 FYNNEI. V lost 6 bases to trimming and J lost 6 bases; unmatched junction nucleotides: 13. CDR3 coding DNA: TGTGCCAGCAGCGCAGTGACAGGGAGGGGAGCTGAAGCTTTCTTT. Translating it yields CASSAVTGRGAEAFF.

The count of this clonotype is one. The chain combines TRBV20-1 with TRBJ2-2; weak D call: TRBD2 (6 bases). Trimming cost V 0 bases and J 1 base, with 12 bases left between them. From germline, CDR1 is DFQATT and CDR2 SNEGSKA (reference sequence). The CDR3 consists of 16 residues. CDR3 in DNA: TGCAGTGCTAGAGATCCGAGGAGGGAGAACACCGGGGAGCTGTTTTTT. Protein: CSARDPRRENTGELFF.

This clonotype was found many times. The chain recombines TRBV6-5 with TRBJ2-1, with 10 bases identical to TRBD1. The CDR3 runs to 15 residues. Trimming removed 6 bases from V and 8 bases from J; junction bases left unmatched: 10. Germline CDR1 reads MNHEY; CDR2 reads SVGAGI. The CDR3 loop reads CASRDRDRGSDEQFF. The DNA of the CDR3 is TGTGCCAGCAGGGACCGGGACAGGGGTTCCGATGAGCAGTTCTTC.

A remark on this clonotype: An end of the junction differs from the germline gene, which may be a read error. The J gene is TRBJ2-2, the V gene TRBV5-5; a weak D match, TRBD1 (5 bases). Germline CDR1 reads SGHKS; CDR2 reads YYEKEE (reference sequence). The CDR3 totals 16 residues. CDR3 sequence (DNA): TGTGCCAACAGCTTGAGGTATGGACAGAACACCGGGGAGCTGTTTTTT. This codes for CANSLRYGQNTGELFF.

This clonotype was detected ten times or more. The rearrangement uses TRBV9 and TRBJ1-4, with D uncertain. The length of the CDR3 is 17 residues. CDR1 SGDLS and CDR2 YYNGEE come from the germline V gene. V was trimmed by 0 bases and J by 0 bases, leaving 12 bases between them. This CDR3 is CASSVEAQLATNEKLFF. DNA of the CDR3: TGTGCCAGCAGCGTAGAAGCACAGTTGGCAACTAATGAAAAACTGTTTTTT.

This clonotype has a count of ten or more. The rearrangement links TRBV14 to TRBJ1-1, with D unclear. The CDR3 loop spans 14 amino acids. CDR1 is SGHDN and CDR2 is FVKESK in the germline V gene. Trimming left V 4 bases short and J 0 bases short, with 9 bases between. CDR3 region: CASSRVRMNTEAFF. The CDR3 nucleotides read TGTGCCAGCAGCCGGGTGAGGATGAACACTGAAGCTTTCTTT.

This clonotype was detected ten times or more. The V call is TRBV6-2 or TRBV6-3, the J call TRBJ1-1; 10 bases line up with TRBD1. V shed 6 bases, J shed 4 bases, and the junction held 11 bases outside the gene matches. This CDR3 region has 16 residues. Germline values: CDR1 MNHEY, CDR2 SVGEGT. This chain's CDR3 is CASSRDRGILGTEAFF. The CDR3 nucleotides are TGTGCCAGCAGCCGGGACAGGGGAATTTTGGGCACTGAAGCTTTCTTT.

This clonotype was counted ten times or more. This chain joins TRBV5-1 and TRBJ1-1, with TRBD1 identical over 8 bases. CDR1 is SGHRS, CDR2 YFSETQ, per germline. The ends lost 5 bases at V and 1 base at J; junction bases unmatched: 4. The CDR3 consists of 14 residues. The CDR3 sequence is CASSIGQGNTEAFF. The CDR3 DNA is TGCGCCAGCAGTATAGGACAGGGGAACACTGAAGCTTTCTTT.

Many counts were recorded for this clonotype. The genes are TRBV12-3 or TRBV12-4 and TRBJ1-6, with D possibly TRBD1 on 5 matching bases. V was shortened by 1 base and J by 4 bases, with 11 bases between the two germline ends. The CDR3 length is 16 residues. CDR3 in DNA: TGTGCCAGCAGTTTAGGGTCCGCAGGGTATAATTCACCCCTCCACTTT. Translation: CASSLGSAGYNSPLHF.

The sample holds many counts of this clonotype. The J gene is TRBJ2-7, the V gene TRBV5-1, with D possibly being TRBD1 (7 bases). CDR1 and CDR2 from the germline V gene are SGHRS and YFSETQ. V lost 7 bases and J 6 bases, leaving 20 bases between the germline ends. This CDR3 spans 14 amino acids. This chain's CDR3 is CASHLQGRTLEQYF. CDR3 nucleotide sequence: TGCGCCAGCCATTTACAGGGGAGGACCCTCGAGCAGTACTTC.

By frequency in the sample, this clonotype is medium-sized. Here the CDR3 DNA reads TGTGCCAGCAGCCTGAGCGTTGAGGGTCGTGGCTACACCTTC. It is translated as CASSLSVEGRGYTF. The chain has TRBV3-1 and TRBJ1-2; D remains ambiguous. The CDR3 runs 14 residues. V lost 4 bases to trimming and J lost 7 bases, with 16 bases between them. CDR1 and CDR2 from the germline V gene are LGHDT and YNNKEL (reference sequence).

This clonotype was observed many times. The genes are TRBV29-1 and TRBJ1-1; D unclear. Trimming removed 4 bases from V and 4 bases from J, with 10 bases in between. Germline CDR1 SQVTM, CDR2 ANQGSEA. This CDR3 has 12 residues. The CDR3 DNA is TGCAGCGTTGCTGAACCGATCACTGAAGCTTTCTTT. Translated: CSVAEPITEAFF.

This clonotype was seen ten or more times. This chain connects TRBV18 to TRBJ2-1; D remains unclear. V gave up 4 bases and J gave up 7 bases, with 23 bases separating them. The CDR3 runs 17 residues. The germline gives CDR1 KGHSH, CDR2 LQKENI. Here the CDR3 reads CASSRYVGSRLGNEQFF. CDR3 DNA sequence: TGTGCCAGCTCACGATACGTGGGCAGCCGGTTAGGGAATGAGCAGTTCTTC.